This record looks at one T cell receptor beta chain sequence and its context. The antigen is undetermined. With 6 bases clipped from V and 4 bases from J, the junction kept 10 bases outside the gene matches. The germline V gene has CDR1 SQVTM and CDR2 ANQGSEA. The CDR3 is 15 amino acids. A quantity of roughly 0.5 to 1 ug RNA underwent reverse transcription using random hexamers. The TCR beta CDR3 was amplified by immunoSEQ multiplex PCR across 54 Vbeta, 13 Jbeta. TCRdb recomputed calls from the immunoSEQ multiplex PCR reads with MiXCR, one row per CDR3 protein. Of 150,000 or so distinct CDR3 sequences listed, approximately 96% are singletons. The entry originates in a study of CD8 T cells in Susac syndrome. Findings and limits, study-wide: In Susac syndrome, the CD4+ T cell repertoires did not show clonal expansion. The study's TCR sequencing and HLA analysis covered a relatively small number of individuals, and the study acknowledged this.

The gene calls are TRBV29-1 and TRBJ2-1, with 9 nucleotides matching TRBD1. The receptor comes from a human donor with Susac syndrome. Sequencing input: CD4+ T cells from PBMCs. CDR3 protein: CSVPSQGATYNEQFF. For the CDR3, the DNA is TGCAGCGTACCGTCACAGGGGGCAACATACAATGAGCAGTTCTTC.